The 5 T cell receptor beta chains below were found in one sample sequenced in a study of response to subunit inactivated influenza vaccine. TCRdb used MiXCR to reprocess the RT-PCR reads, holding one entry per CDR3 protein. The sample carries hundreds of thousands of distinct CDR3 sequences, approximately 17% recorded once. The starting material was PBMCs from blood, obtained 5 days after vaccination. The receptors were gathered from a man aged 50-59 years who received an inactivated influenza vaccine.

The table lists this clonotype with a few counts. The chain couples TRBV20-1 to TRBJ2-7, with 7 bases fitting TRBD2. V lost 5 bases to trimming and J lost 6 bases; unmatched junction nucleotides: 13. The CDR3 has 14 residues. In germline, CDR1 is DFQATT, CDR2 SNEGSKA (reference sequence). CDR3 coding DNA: TGCAGTGCTCCTTCGGCGGGGGTCGAGGGCGAGCAGTACTTC. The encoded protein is CSAPSAGVEGEQYF.

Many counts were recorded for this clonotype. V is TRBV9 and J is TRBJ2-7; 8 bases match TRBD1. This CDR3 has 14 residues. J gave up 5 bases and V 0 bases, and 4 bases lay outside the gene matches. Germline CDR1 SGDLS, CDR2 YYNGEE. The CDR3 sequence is CASSVVGTGNEQYF. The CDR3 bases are TGTGCCAGCAGCGTAGTTGGGACAGGTAACGAGCAGTACTTC.

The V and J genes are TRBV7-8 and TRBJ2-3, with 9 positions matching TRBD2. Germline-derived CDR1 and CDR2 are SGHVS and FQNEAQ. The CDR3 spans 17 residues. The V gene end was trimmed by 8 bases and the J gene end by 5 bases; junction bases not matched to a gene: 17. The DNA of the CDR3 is TGTGCCAGCTGCCCGCGACTAGCGGCAGACGTCGGAGATACGCAGTATTTT. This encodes CASCPRLAADVGDTQYF.

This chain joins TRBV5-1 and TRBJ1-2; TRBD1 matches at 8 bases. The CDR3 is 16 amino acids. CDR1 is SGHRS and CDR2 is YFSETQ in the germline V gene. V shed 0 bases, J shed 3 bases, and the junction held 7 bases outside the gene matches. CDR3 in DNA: TGCGCCAGCAGCTTGGCCCGAGACAGGGGTGACTATGGCTACACCTTC. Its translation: CASSLARDRGDYGYTF.

DNA of the CDR3: TGTGCCAGCAGCGTAGGGGTCGGTGAGCAGTTCTTC. It is translated as CASSVGVGEQFF. The chain uses TRBV9 and TRBJ2-1, with D unclear. This CDR3 has 12 amino acids. The germline V and J ends were trimmed by 0 bases and 9 bases, with 7 bases remaining between them. The germline V gene encodes CDR1 SGDLS and CDR2 YYNGEE.